These 14 T cell receptor beta chains were sequenced from one sample in a study of blood T cell repertoires in COVID-19. Clones were read by immunoSEQ multiplex PCR, and TCRdb kept only the in-frame ones, dropping some. Of roughly 240,000 clones detected, more than 75% appear once; the ten largest clones hold roughly 5.2%. What was sequenced was peripheral blood. The receptor source for this set is a woman of 80 years or more with COVID-19, enrolled during active disease.

V is TRBV27 and J is TRBJ1-6, with D maybe TRBD1 (6 bases). Germline V lookup: CDR1 MNHEY, CDR2 SMNVEV (reference sequence). V gave up 4 bases and J gave up 2 bases, with 9 bases separating them. CDR3 size: 15 residues. CDR3 DNA sequence: TGTGCCAGCAGTTCCTGGGACACCTATAATTCACCCCTCCACTTT. Amino acid sequence: CASSSWDTYNSPLHF.

The gene calls are TRBV6-4 and TRBJ2-2; a weak D match, TRBD1 (5 bases). The CDR3 runs to 14 residues. The germline CDR1 and CDR2 sequences are MRHNA and SNTAGT. Trimming cost V 2 bases and J 4 bases, with 8 bases left between them. The CDR3 region is CASSDRGGTGELFF. The CDR3 DNA is TGTGCCAGCAGTGACAGGGGTGGCACCGGGGAGCTGTTTTTT.

This clone occurred once. The chain recombines TRBV7-2 with TRBJ2-5, with a weak D call TRBD1 (5 bases). V was clipped by 5 bases and J by 5 bases, with 18 bases between them. Looked up from germline, CDR1 is SGHTA and CDR2 is FQGNSA. This CDR3 spans 15 amino acids. The CDR3 DNA is TGTGCCAGCAGCCCCTGGGGCCTAACCGGGGAGACCCAGTACTTC. Residues: CASSPWGLTGETQYF.

This rearrangement joins TRBV24-1 to TRBJ1-2; a weak D match, TRBD1 (6 bases). Germline lookup yields CDR1 KGHDR and CDR2 SFDVKD. Trimming took 4 bases from V and 7 from J, leaving 15 bases between them. This CDR3 is 14 amino acids long. CDR3 bases: TGTGCCACCAGTGAAGGGGGTCGAATGATTGGCTACACCTTC. Protein product: CATSEGGRMIGYTF.

The chain employs TRBV12-3 or TRBV12-4 and TRBJ1-1, with D possibly matching TRBD1 (5 bases). The CDR3 totals 13 residues. Trimming stripped 6 bases from V and 7 bases from J, with 15 bases between. CDR3 sequence (DNA): TGTGCCAGCAGCCGCAGACAGCCGCTTGAAGCTTTCTTT. Protein product: CASSRRQPLEAFF.

The V gene is TRBV7-2, the J gene TRBJ1-6; no definite D call. Per the germline V gene, CDR1 is SGHTA and CDR2 is FQGNSA. The CDR3 loop spans 13 amino acids. V lost 3 bases to trimming and J lost 8 bases, with 8 bases between them. The CDR3 loop is CASSFLVDSPLHF. In DNA, the CDR3 is TGTGCCAGCAGCTTCCTCGTTGATTCACCCCTCCACTTT.

The V and J genes are TRBV6-5 and TRBJ1-2, with D uncertain. The CDR3 extends over 13 amino acids. Germline loops: CDR1 MNHEY, CDR2 SVGAGI. V dropped 2 bases and J dropped 2 bases, with 6 bases sitting between them. The CDR3 DNA reads TGTGCCAGCAGTTACGAGACAAACTATGGCTACACCTTC. It yields the protein CASSYETNYGYTF.

V is TRBV11-2 and J is TRBJ1-6, with TRBD1 as a possible D gene (5 bases). This CDR3 has 13 residues. Trimming took off 1 base at V and 16 bases at J, with 14 bases between the two ends. The germline V gene encodes CDR1 SGHAT and CDR2 FQNNGV. In DNA form, the CDR3 reads TGTGCCAGCAGCTTAGGTTATGAAGGGGAACTCCACTTT. Amino acids: CASSLGYEGELHF.

The V and J genes are TRBV11-3 and TRBJ2-7; D might be TRBD1 (5 bases). The V end lost 2 bases, the J end lost 7 bases, and 12 bases lay between the germline ends. The germline gives CDR1 SGHNT, CDR2 YENEEA. The CDR3 spans 13 residues. The chain's CDR3 is CASSLTPDSEQYF. DNA for the CDR3: TGTGCCAGCAGCTTAACCCCTGACAGTGAGCAGTACTTC. The full variable domain, in which reference TRBV11-3 and TRBJ2-7 provide the parts outside the CDR3, is EAGVVQSPRYKIIEKKQPVAFWCNPISGHNTLYWYLQNLGQGPELLIRYENEEAVDDSQLPKDRFSAERLKGVDSTLKIQPAELGDSAVYLCASSLTPDSEQYFGPGTRLTVT.

This chain connects TRBV24-1 to TRBJ2-1; a weak D match, TRBD1 (6 bases). Germline loops: CDR1 KGHDR, CDR2 SFDVKD. Between the trimmed V and J ends, which lost 4 bases and 4 bases, there was a span of 7 bases. The CDR3 totals 13 residues. CDR3 coding DNA: TGTGCCACCAGTGAGGACAGATACAATGAGCAGTTCTTC. Translated: CATSEDRYNEQFF.

The chain couples TRBV5-1 to TRBJ1-2, with 8 bases that match TRBD1. The CDR3 sequence is 14 residues long. Germline CDR1 SGHRS, CDR2 YFSETQ. V dropped 4 bases and J dropped 6; count of bases not matched to a gene: 8. In nucleotides, the CDR3 is TGCGCCAGCAGCCCAGGACAGGGTTGGGATGGCTACACCTTC. As protein: CASSPGQGWDGYTF.

The V call is TRBV21-1, the J call TRBJ2-5; the DNA was not used to check the table's D call, TRBD2. TRBV21-1 is a documented pseudogene. The CDR3 is made up of 15 amino acids. CDR3: CASSLGLGQQETQYF. The CDR3 nucleotides read TGTGCCAGCAGCTTGGGACTCGGGCAACAAGAGACCCAGTACTTC.

In its sample, this clone was seen a few times. J is TRBJ2-6 and V is TRBV6-5; D is unclear. This CDR3 has 15 residues. CDR1 and CDR2 (germline): MNHEY, SVGAGI. The V gene lost 1 base and the J gene lost 0 bases, with 4 bases spanning the gap. CDR3 protein: CASSYWASGANVLTF. The CDR3 coding sequence is TGTGCCAGCAGTTACTGGGCCTCTGGGGCCAACGTCCTGACTTTC.

In the case of this clone: Other nucleotide sequences in the sample specify the same CDR3. J is TRBJ2-1 and V is TRBV7-3; D gene unclear. CDR1 and CDR2 from the germline V gene are SGHTA and FQGTGA. The V and J ends lost 5 bases and 3 bases respectively, with 8 bases between them. This CDR3 has 13 amino acids. The CDR3 spells CASSLGLYNEQFF. The CDR3 nucleotides read TGTGCCAGCAGCCTAGGTCTCTACAATGAGCAGTTCTTC.